The present TCR beta chain was sequenced within a study of blood T cell repertoires in COVID-19 (dated by TCRdb to the early 2020s). At the level of the whole study: Collaborator samples came from the United States, Italy and Spain and covered acute and convalescent phases of COVID-19. The material from the prospective study consisted of cDNA or gDNA derived from T cells, B-cell-depleted T cells, or PBMCs. The repertoires were made available in a free public database intended to serve as a resource for research on the immune response to SARS-CoV-2. The samples were drawn from the first 160 participants of the ongoing ImmuneRACE study and from 950 to 1,500 subjects provided by 6 global collaborators. Subjects who had been exposed to COVID-19, were actively infected with it, or had recovered from it provided the deeply sampled blood TCRbeta repertoires that made up the dataset. Sample metadata almost always included a de-identified subject ID, COVID-19 status, age in years and sex. Where available, HLA class I and class II types were obtained from metadata supplied by the sample provider rather than from assay-based typing.

The CDR3 runs 17 amino acids, cysteine and phenylalanine included. CDR3 DNA only is kept here, 51 bases in frame from base 1. V loses 0 bases of germline sequence and J loses 4 bases, and the interval between the two ends is 17 bases. For CDR1 and CDR2, the germline V gene lists SGHRS and YFSETQ. A remark on this clone: The antigen it binds to is not known. Base qualities are missing; no much larger clone stands one base away.

The immunoSEQ Assay, a bias-controlled multiplex PCR, was used to amplify TCRbeta CDR3 regions from genomic DNA. As for how the authors treated the data: The number of nucleated cells in each sample was estimated by amplification of reference gene primers within the assay. Sequence reads were collapsed and filtered to measure the absolute abundance of every unique TCRbeta CDR3 rearrangement. Productive Simpson clonality was computed per sample as the square root of Simpson's diversity index over productive rearrangements. TCRdb re-hosts the immuneACCESS table, in-frame sequences only. Its copies lack some clones; in the studies checked, an unresolved V gene accounts for under half of them, and the cause for the rest is not known. Clone size and V and J calls were adopted from that table, with D and trimming inferred from the DNA. This sample gives 65,000 to 95,000 clones in total; 80% of them show up just once. The ten top clones hold 12% of the sample.

Overall results and qualifications from the work: The quantity of clinical and demographic metadata differed by source and by participant and was supplied without curation.

The collaborating institutions used their own protocols to collect whole blood in K2EDTA tubes. For TCRbeta analysis, collaborators shipped samples as frozen whole blood, isolated PBMCs, or DNA extracted from either of those sample types. This chain is built from TRBV5-1 and TRBJ2-1; TRBD2 might be the D gene, on 6 matching bases. The sequenced sample was peripheral blood. This sequence originates from a woman between 40 and 55 years old with active or convalescent COVID-19. The CDR3 protein sequence reads: CASSLGGGATLYNEQFF. At the DNA level, the sequence is TGCGCCAGCAGCTTGGGGGGCGGGGCCACCCTTTACAATGAGCAGTTCTTC. With all but the CDR3 taken from the reference TRBV5-1 and TRBJ2-1 genes, the full variable domain is: KAGVTQTPRYLIKTRGQQVTLSCSPISGHRSVSWYQQTPGQGLQFLFEYFSETQRNKGNFPGRFSGRQFSNSRSEMNVSTLELGDSALYLCASSLGGGATLYNEQFFGPGTRLTVL.